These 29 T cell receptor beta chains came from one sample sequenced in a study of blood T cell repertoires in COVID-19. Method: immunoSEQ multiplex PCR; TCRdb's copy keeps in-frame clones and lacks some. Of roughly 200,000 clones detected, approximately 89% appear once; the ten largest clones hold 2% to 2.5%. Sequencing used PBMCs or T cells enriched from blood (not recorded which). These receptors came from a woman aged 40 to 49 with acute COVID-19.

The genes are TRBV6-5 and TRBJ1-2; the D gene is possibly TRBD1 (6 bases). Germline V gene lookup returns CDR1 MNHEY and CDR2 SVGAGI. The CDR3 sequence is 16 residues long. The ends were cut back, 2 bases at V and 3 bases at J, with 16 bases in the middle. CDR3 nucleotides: TGTGCCAGCAGTTACCTGGGCAGGGGAACGGACTATGGCTACACCTTC. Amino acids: CASSYLGRGTDYGYTF.

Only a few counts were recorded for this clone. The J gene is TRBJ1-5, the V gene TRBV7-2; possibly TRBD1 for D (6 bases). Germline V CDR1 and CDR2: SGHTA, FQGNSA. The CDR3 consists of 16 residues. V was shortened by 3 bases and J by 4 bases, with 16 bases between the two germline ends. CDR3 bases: TGTGCCAGCAGCTTTTGGGGCAGGGGAGAAAATCAGCCCCAGCATTTT. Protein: CASSFWGRGENQPQHF.

CDR3 loop: CAWSPGQTNYGYTF. The CDR3 bases are TGTGCCTGGAGCCCGGGACAGACTAACTATGGCTACACCTTC. The chain is built from TRBV30 and TRBJ1-2; 7 bases fit TRBD1. J lost 0 bases, V lost 3 bases, and 4 bases had no gene match. Per germline, CDR1 GTSNPN and CDR2 SVGIG (reference sequence). The CDR3 totals 14 residues.

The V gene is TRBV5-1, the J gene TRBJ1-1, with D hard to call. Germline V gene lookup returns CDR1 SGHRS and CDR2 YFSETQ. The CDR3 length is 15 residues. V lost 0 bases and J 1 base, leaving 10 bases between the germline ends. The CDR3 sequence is CASSLEWLSNTEAFF. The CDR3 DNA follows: TGCGCCAGCAGCTTGGAATGGCTTTCGAACACTGAAGCTTTCTTT.

CDR3 DNA: TGTGCCAGCAGCCAAGATTCACATCCCGGAAACACCATATATTTT. Translated: CASSQDSHPGNTIYF. This sequence joins TRBV3-1 (or the pseudogene TRBV3-2) and TRBJ1-3; D unclear. Germline values: CDR1 LGHDT, CDR2 YNNKEL (reference sequence). The CDR3 sequence is 15 residues long. V shed 0 bases and J shed 4 bases, with 10 bases lying between them.

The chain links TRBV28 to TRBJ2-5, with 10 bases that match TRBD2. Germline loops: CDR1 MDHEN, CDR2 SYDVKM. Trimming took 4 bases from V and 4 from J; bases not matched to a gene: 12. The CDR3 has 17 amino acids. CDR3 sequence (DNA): TGTGCCAGCAGTTCCGGTTTCAAGCGGGGGGGCCGAGAGACCCAGTACTTC. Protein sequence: CASSSGFKRGGRETQYF.

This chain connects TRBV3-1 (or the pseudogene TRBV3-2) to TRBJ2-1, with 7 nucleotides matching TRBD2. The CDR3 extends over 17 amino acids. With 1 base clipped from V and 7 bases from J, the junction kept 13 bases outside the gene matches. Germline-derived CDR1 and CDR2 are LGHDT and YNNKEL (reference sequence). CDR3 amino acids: CASSQGPLGGNGNEQFF. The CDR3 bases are TGTGCCAGCAGCCAAGGCCCTTTGGGGGGGAACGGAAATGAGCAGTTCTTC.

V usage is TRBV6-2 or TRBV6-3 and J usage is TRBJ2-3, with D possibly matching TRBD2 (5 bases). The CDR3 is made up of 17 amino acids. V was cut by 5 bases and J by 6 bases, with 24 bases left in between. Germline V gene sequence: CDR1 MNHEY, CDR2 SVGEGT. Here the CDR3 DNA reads TGTGCCAGCAGTCAATCGGCCGGAGAGGGCCGGTGGGATACGCAGTATTTT. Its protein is CASSQSAGEGRWDTQYF.

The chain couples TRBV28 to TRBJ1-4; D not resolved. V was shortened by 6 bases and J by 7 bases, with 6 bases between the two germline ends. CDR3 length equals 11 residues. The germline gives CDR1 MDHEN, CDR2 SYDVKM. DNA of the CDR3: TGTGCCAGCAGGAGTGGTGAAAAACTGTTTTTT. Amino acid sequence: CASRSGEKLFF.

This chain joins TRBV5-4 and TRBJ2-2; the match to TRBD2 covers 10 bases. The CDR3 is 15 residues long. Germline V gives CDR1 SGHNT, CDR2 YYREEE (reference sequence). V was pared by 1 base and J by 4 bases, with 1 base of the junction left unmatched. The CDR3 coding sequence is TGTGCCAGCAGCTTGAGGACTAGCGGCACCGGGGAGCTGTTTTTT. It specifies CASSLRTSGTGELFF.

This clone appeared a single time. CDR3: CASSLAITREQYF. The CDR3 DNA is TGTGCCAGCAGCTTGGCCATAACGAGGGAGCAGTACTTC. The chain links TRBV7-9 to TRBJ2-7; no clear D. The CDR3 has 13 residues. V lost 3 bases to trimming and J lost 7 bases, with 13 bases between them. Germline CDR1 reads SEHNR; CDR2 reads FQNEAQ (reference sequence).

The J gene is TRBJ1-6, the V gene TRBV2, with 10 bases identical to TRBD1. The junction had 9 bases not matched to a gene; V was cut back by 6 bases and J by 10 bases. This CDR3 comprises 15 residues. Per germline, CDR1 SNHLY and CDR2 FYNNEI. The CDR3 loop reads CASRGQGTVRSPLHF. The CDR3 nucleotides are TGTGCCAGCAGGGGACAGGGGACGGTTCGGTCACCCCTCCACTTT.

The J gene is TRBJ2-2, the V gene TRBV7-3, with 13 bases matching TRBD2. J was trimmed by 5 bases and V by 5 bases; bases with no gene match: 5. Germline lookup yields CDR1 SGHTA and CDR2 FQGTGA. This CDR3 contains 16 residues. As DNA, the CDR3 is TGTGCCAGCAGCCCACCGGGACTAGCGGGAACCGGGGAGCTGTTTTTT. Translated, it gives CASSPPGLAGTGELFF.

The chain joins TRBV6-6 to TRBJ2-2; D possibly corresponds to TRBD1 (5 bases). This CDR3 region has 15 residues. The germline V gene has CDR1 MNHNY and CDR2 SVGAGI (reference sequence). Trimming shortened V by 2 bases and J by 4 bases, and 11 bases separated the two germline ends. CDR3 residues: CASSYEGVGTGELFF. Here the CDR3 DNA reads TGTGCCAGCAGTTACGAAGGGGTTGGCACCGGGGAGCTGTTTTTT.

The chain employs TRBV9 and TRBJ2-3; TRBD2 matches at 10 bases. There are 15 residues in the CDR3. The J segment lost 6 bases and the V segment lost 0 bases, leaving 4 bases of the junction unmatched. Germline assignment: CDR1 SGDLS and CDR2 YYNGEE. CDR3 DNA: TGTGCCAGCAGCGTAGCTAGCGGGAGAGGGGATACGCAGTATTTT. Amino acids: CASSVASGRGDTQYF.

In DNA form, the CDR3 reads TGTGCCTGGAGTGTAAATGGGAGTAAAAGGAGTGACAGCGGGAGGTTCTCCTACAATGAGCAGTTCTTC. It codes for CAWSVNGSKRSDSGRFSYNEQFF. This chain joins TRBV30 and TRBJ2-1, with TRBD2 matching over 9 bases. Germline V lookup: CDR1 GTSNPN, CDR2 SVGIG (reference sequence). This CDR3 comprises 23 residues. J gave up 0 bases and V 0 bases, and 24 bases lay outside the gene matches.

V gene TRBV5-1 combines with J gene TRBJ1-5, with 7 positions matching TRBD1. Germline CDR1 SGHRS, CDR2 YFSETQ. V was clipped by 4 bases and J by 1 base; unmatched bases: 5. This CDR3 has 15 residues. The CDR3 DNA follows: TGCGCCAGCAGCGCTGGGACAGAGAGCAATCAGCCCCAGCATTTT. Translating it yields CASSAGTESNQPQHF.

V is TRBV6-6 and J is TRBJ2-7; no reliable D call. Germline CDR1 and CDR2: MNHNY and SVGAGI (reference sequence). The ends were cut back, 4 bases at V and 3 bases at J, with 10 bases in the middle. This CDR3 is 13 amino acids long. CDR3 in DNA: TGTGCCAGCAGTTCGTGGGCCGGCTACGAGCAGTACTTC. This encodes CASSSWAGYEQYF.

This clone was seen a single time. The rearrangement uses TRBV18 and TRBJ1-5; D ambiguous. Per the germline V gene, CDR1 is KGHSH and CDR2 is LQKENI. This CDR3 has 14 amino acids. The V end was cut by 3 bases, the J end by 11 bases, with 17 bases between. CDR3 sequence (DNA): TGTGCCAGCTCACCGTCCAAAATAGCGTCCTCCCAGCATTTT. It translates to CASSPSKIASSQHF.

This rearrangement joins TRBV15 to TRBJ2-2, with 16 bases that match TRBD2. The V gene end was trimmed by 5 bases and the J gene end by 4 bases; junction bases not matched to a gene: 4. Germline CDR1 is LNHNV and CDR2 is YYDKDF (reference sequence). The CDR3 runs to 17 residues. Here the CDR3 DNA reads TGTGCCACCAGCCGGGGACTAGCGGGGGGGGCCACCGGGGAGCTGTTTTTT. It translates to CATSRGLAGGATGELFF. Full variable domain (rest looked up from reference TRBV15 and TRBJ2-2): DAMVIQNPRYQVTQFGKPVTLSCSQTLNHNVMYWYQQKSSQAPKLLFHYYDKDFNNEADTPDNFQSRRPNTSFCFLDIRSPGLGDTAMYLCATSRGLAGGATGELFFGEGSRLTVL.

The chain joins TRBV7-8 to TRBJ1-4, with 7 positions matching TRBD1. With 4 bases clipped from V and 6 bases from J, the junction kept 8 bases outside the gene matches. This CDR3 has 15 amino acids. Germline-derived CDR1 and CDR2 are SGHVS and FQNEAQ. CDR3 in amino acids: CASSSRQGRDEKLFF. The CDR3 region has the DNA TGTGCCAGCAGCTCGAGACAGGGAAGAGATGAAAAACTGTTTTTT. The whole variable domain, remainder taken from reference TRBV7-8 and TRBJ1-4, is GAGVSQSPRYKVAKRGQDVALRCDPISGHVSLFWYQQALGQGPEFLTYFQNEAQLDKSGLPSDRFFAERPEGSVSTLKIQRTQQEDSAVYLCASSSRQGRDEKLFFGSGTQLSVL.

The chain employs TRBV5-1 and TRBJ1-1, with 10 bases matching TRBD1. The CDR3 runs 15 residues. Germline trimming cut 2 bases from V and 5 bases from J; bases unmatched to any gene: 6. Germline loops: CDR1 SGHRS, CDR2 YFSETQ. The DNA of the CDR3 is TGCGCCAGCAGCTTAAGACAGGGGGCGGTTACTGAAGCTTTCTTT. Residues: CASSLRQGAVTEAFF. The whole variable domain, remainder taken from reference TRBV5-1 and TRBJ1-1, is KAGVTQTPRYLIKTRGQQVTLSCSPISGHRSVSWYQQTPGQGLQFLFEYFSETQRNKGNFPGRFSGRQFSNSRSEMNVSTLELGDSALYLCASSLRQGAVTEAFFGQGTRLTVV.

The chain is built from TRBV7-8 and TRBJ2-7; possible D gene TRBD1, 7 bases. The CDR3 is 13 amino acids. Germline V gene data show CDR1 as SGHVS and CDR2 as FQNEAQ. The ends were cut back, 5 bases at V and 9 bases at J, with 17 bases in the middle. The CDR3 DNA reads TGTGCCAGCAGCCGACAGGGTTGGGGAGGGCAGTACTTC. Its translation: CASSRQGWGGQYF. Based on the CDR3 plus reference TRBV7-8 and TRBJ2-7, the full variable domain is GAGVSQSPRYKVAKRGQDVALRCDPISGHVSLFWYQQALGQGPEFLTYFQNEAQLDKSGLPSDRFFAERPEGSVSTLKIQRTQQEDSAVYLCASSRQGWGGQYFGPGTRLTVT.

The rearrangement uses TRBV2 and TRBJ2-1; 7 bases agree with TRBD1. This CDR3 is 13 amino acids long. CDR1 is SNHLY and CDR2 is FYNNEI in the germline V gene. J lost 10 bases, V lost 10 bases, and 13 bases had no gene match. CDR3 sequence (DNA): TGTGCCACCACAGGGGCCCGGGCCGGGGAGCAGTTCTTC. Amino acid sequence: CATTGARAGEQFF. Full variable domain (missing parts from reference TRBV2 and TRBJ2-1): EPEVTQTPSHQVTQMGQEVILRCVPISNHLYFYWYRQILGQKVEFLVSFYNNEISEKSEIFDDQFSVERPDGSNFTLKIRSTKLEDSAMYFCATTGARAGEQFFGPGTRLTVL.

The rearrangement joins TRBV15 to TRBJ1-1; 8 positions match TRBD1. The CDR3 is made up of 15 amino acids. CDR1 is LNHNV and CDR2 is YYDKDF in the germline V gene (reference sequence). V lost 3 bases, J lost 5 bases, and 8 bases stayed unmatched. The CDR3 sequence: CATSRAQGAGTEAFF. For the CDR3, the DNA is TGTGCCACCAGCAGGGCGCAGGGGGCGGGTACTGAAGCTTTCTTT.

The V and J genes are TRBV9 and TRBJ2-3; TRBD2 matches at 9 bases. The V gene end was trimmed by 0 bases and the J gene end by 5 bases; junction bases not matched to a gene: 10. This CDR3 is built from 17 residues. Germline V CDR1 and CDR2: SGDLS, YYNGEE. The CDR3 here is CASSVASGGPRVDTQYF. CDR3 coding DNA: TGTGCCAGCAGCGTAGCCAGCGGGGGGCCCCGGGTAGATACGCAGTATTTT.

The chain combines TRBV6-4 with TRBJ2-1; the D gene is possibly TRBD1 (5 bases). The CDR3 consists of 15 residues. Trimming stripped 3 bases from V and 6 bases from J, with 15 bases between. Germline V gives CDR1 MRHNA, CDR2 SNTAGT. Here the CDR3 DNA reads TGTGCCAGCAGTGAAAATATTGACAGCTCCAATGAGCAGTTCTTC. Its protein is CASSENIDSSNEQFF.

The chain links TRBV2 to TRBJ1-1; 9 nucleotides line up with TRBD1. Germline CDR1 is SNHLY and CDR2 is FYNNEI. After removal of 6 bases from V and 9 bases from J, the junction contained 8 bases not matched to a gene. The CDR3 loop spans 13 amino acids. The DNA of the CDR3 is TGTGCCAGCAGCGGTGGACAGGGGACCCAAGCTTTCTTT. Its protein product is CASSGGQGTQAFF.

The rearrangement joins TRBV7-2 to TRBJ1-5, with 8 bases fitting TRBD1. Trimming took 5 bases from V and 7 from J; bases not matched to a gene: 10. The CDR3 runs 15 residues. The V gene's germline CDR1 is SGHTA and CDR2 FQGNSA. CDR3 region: CASSLGTGALQPQHF. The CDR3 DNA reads TGTGCCAGCAGCCTAGGGACAGGCGCTTTACAGCCCCAGCATTTT.